These 14 T cell receptor beta chains came from one sample sequenced in a study of metastatic and nonmetastatic thyroid tumors. From the PCR reads, TCRdb re-called clones with MiXCR. The table has 20,000 to 25,000 clones, roughly a third seen once. No patient had received any treatment before thyroid surgery. The sequenced material came from blood. These receptors all stem from a female donor with papillary thyroid cancer or a benign thyroid nodule (not recorded which). Some clones in this sample may be carry-over from other donors' samples.

This clone has ten or more counts. Other DNA sequences in this specimen translate into the identical CDR3. The chain has TRBV7-9 and TRBJ2-5; possibly TRBD1 or TRBD2 for D (5 bases each). The CDR3 length is 15 residues. V lost 6 bases, J lost 2 bases, and 16 bases lay in between. CDR1 is SEHNR and CDR2 is FQNEAQ in the germline V gene (reference sequence). The CDR3 region is CASSYDMGVQETQYF. The CDR3 nucleotides are TGTGCCAGCAGTTATGACATGGGGGTTCAAGAGACCCAGTACTTC.

This clone was seen once. This chain links TRBV18 with TRBJ2-3; D uncertain. Germline loops: CDR1 KGHSH, CDR2 LQKENI. Trimming removed 3 bases at V and 3 bases at J, with 7 bases between. CDR3 length: 13 amino acids. The DNA for the CDR3 is TGTGCCAGCTCACCCCTTCGGACAGATACGCAGTATTTT. Protein product: CASSPLRTDTQYF.

This clone counts as medium-sized. The chain is built from TRBV2 and TRBJ1-3; a possible D gene is TRBD1 (6 bases). CDR1 and CDR2 (germline): SNHLY, FYNNEI. The CDR3 consists of 14 residues. Trimming removed 6 bases at V and 4 bases at J, with 13 bases between. This chain's CDR3 is CASSPNRVGNTIYF. In DNA, the CDR3 is TGTGCCAGCAGCCCAAACAGGGTAGGAAACACCATATATTTT.

This clone was seen many times. This chain uses TRBV30 with TRBJ2-1, with TRBD2 matching over 9 bases. Per germline, CDR1 GTSNPN and CDR2 SVGIG (reference sequence). The J segment lost 2 bases and the V segment lost 1 base, leaving 6 bases of the junction unmatched. This CDR3 region has 16 residues. The CDR3 DNA is TGTGCCTGGAGTGCAGAGACTAGCGGAGCCTACAATGAGCAGTTCTTC. Amino acids: CAWSAETSGAYNEQFF.

In this sample, this clone turned up many times. The CDR3 is CASSQGGLAYNEQFF. CDR3 coding DNA: TGCGCCAGCAGCCAAGGTGGACTAGCCTACAATGAGCAGTTCTTC. The V call is TRBV4-1, the J call TRBJ2-1; 7 bases align to TRBD2. Germline V lookup: CDR1 MGHRA, CDR2 YSYEKL. The CDR3 is 15 amino acids. Trimming cost V 1 base and J 2 bases; bases outside gene matches: 2.

In this sample, this clone turned up many times. V is TRBV30 and J is TRBJ2-5; D possibly corresponds to TRBD1 (6 bases). CDR3 length: 14 amino acids. Trimming shortened V by 0 bases and J by 6 bases, and 14 bases separated the two germline ends. Germline V lookup: CDR1 GTSNPN, CDR2 SVGIG (reference sequence). The CDR3 DNA sequence: TGTGCCTGGAGTGTCGGGACACATGGAAAGACCCAGTACTTC. Amino acid sequence: CAWSVGTHGKTQYF.

This clone occurred many times. The rearrangement links TRBV6-2 or TRBV6-3 to TRBJ2-3; D not resolved. The CDR3 totals 12 residues. Per the germline V gene, CDR1 is MNHEY and CDR2 is SVGEGT. The V end lost 6 bases, the J end lost 6 bases, and 10 bases lay between the germline ends. CDR3 DNA sequence: TGTGCCAGCAGCTATAGCTTGGATACGCAGTATTTT. It translates to CASSYSLDTQYF.

Ten or more counts support this clone. The V and J genes are TRBV24-1 and TRBJ1-1; D gene unclear. With 0 bases removed from V and 2 bases from J, the gap between germline ends came to 6 bases. This CDR3 is built from 14 residues. Per germline, CDR1 KGHDR and CDR2 SFDVKD. CDR3 in amino acids: CATSDLRVNTEAFF. The CDR3, as DNA: TGTGCCACCAGTGATTTGAGGGTCAACACTGAAGCTTTCTTT.

This clone was picked up many times. The CDR3 DNA follows: TGTGCCAGCAGTTCCGACAGGGAGGGGTTCTATGGCTACACCTTC. Protein sequence: CASSSDREGFYGYTF. The gene calls are TRBV6-1 and TRBJ1-2; 7 nucleotides align to TRBD1. CDR3 length equals 15 residues. Germline V gene lookup returns CDR1 MNHNS and CDR2 SASEGT. J gave up 4 bases and V 5 bases, and 10 bases lay outside the gene matches.

As to this clone: Additional DNA sequences in this sample encode the identical CDR3. For the CDR3, the DNA is TGTGCCAGCAGTTTACAGGTAAACACTGAAGCTTTCTTT. Amino acids: CASSLQVNTEAFF. This rearrangement joins TRBV28 to TRBJ1-1, with D unclear. V was shortened by 2 bases and J by 2 bases, with 6 bases between the two germline ends. There are 13 residues in the CDR3. Germline CDR1 is MDHEN and CDR2 is SYDVKM.

In its sample, this clone is medium-sized. The chain joins TRBV20-1 to TRBJ2-7, with 8 bases that match TRBD1. The length of the CDR3 is 15 residues. The V gene's germline CDR1 is DFQATT and CDR2 SNEGSKA (reference sequence). V shed 3 bases, J shed 5 bases, and the junction held 12 bases outside the gene matches. The CDR3 region has the DNA TGCAGTGCTAGGGGCGCGGGGACAGGTAGCAACGAGCAGTACTTC. As protein: CSARGAGTGSNEQYF.

The chain carries TRBV20-1 and TRBJ2-1; D is unresolved. V was shortened by 2 bases and J by 6 bases, with 5 bases between the two germline ends. The CDR3 consists of 11 residues. Germline assignment: CDR1 DFQATT and CDR2 SNEGSKA (reference sequence). DNA of the CDR3: TGCAGTGCTAGATTAGTCAATGAGCAGTTCTTC. It yields the protein CSARLVNEQFF.

The J gene is TRBJ2-7, the V gene TRBV5-1, with D perhaps being TRBD1 or TRBD2 (5 bases each). V lost 4 bases and J 2 bases, leaving 10 bases between the germline ends. This CDR3 has 13 residues. CDR1 SGHRS and CDR2 YFSETQ come from the germline V gene. The CDR3 DNA follows: TGCGCCAGCAGCAGGGACGGCCCCTACGAGCAGTACTTC. Its translation: CASSRDGPYEQYF.

This clone showed up many times. V is TRBV7-2 and J is TRBJ1-1; D is unclear. The germline CDR1 and CDR2 sequences are SGHTA and FQGNSA. V lost 5 bases and J lost 0, with 13 bases in between. CDR3 length: 15 residues. Here the CDR3 reads CASSLLGRVNTEAFF. Here the CDR3 DNA reads TGTGCCAGCAGCCTTTTGGGTCGGGTGAACACTGAAGCTTTCTTT.